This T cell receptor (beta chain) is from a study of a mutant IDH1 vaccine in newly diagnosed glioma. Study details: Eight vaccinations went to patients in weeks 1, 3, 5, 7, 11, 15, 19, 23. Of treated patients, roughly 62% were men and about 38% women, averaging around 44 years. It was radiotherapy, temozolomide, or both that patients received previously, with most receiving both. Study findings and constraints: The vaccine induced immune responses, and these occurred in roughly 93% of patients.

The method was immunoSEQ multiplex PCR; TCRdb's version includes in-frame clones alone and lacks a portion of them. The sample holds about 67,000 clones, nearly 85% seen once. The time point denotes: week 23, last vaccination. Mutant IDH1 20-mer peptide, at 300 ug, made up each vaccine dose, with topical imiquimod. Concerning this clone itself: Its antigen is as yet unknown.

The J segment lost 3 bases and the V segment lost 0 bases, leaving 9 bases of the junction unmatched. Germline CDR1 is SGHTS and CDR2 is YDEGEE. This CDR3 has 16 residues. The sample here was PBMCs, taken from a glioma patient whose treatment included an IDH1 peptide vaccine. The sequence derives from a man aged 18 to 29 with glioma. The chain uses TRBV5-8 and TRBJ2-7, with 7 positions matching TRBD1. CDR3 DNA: TGTGCCAGCAGCTTGGCTAGAACAGGGGTCATCTACGAGCAGTACTTC. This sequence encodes CASSLARTGVIYEQYF.